The sample holds many counts of the clone carrying this TCR beta chain. Its antigen is still unknown. The entry originates in a study of T-cell reconstitution after alpha-beta-depleted transplantation in children. Whole-study findings and limits: Surviving recipient T cells and thymic progenitors produced the high day-60 TCRbeta diversity seen in some patients. A year post-transplant, T-cell counts and diversity derived mostly from newly produced T cells. There were reportedly several hundred expanded graft clones from which alpha-beta T cells came about two months after transplant.

The CDR3 totals 17 residues. A library of TCRbeta sequences, prepared with unique molecular identifiers, was generated. TCRdb used MiXCR to reprocess the PCR reads, holding one entry per CDR3 protein. The table shows about 98,000 distinct CDR3 sequences, with approximately 6% occurring only once. The TCR sequence derives from a female patient aged 2 to 10 who had a stem cell transplant for Fanconi anemia, so the T cells may come from the graft donor. The rearrangement uses TRBV21-1 and TRBJ2-3; TRBD2, the D gene given by the table, was not confirmed from the DNA. TRBV21-1 has pseudogene status. This specimen consisted of PBMCs, mostly from graft donor cells, obtained 60 days after TCRalphabeta/CD19-depleted stem cell transplant. The DNA of the CDR3 is TGTGCCAGCAGCAAAGAGGCATTAGCGGGAGTCCCCGATACGCAGTATTTT. Its translation is CASSKEALAGVPDTQYF.